This TCR beta chain was observed in a study of blood T cells in healthy people across ages. Study-level points and caveats: Versus aged donors, long-lived donors had higher diversity and more naive CD4+ cells.

Together with a sample-barcoded 5' primer, a J-beta primer mix was included in a second PCR lasting roughly 6 to 12 cycles. Each cDNA molecule received a tag from a template-switch adaptor that had 12 random nucleotides. TCRdb processed the 5' RACE reads anew with MiXCR; each CDR3 protein has one entry. Here the sample spans around 900,000 distinct CDR3 sequences, roughly half being singletons. Regarding this clonotype: Its antigen is unidentified.

The clonotype originates from a woman aged 60-75 years in good health. Sequenced sample: blood.

This chain's CDR3 is CASTPKGSNAYEQYF. CDR3 in DNA: TGTGCCAGCACTCCCAAGGGTAGTAACGCCTACGAGCAGTACTTC. This chain connects TRBV27 to TRBJ2-1, with D unclear. The J call may be faulty, since TRBJ2-7 better matches the DNA end. CDR1 and CDR2 from the germline V gene are MNHEY and SMNVEV (reference sequence). The CDR3 runs 15 residues.